This passage covers 3 T cell receptor beta chains from one sample sequenced in a study of blood T cell repertoires in COVID-19. TCRdb's table, derived via immunoSEQ multiplex PCR, lists solely in-frame clones and lacks some. Of 350,000 to 450,000 clones detected, under 90% appear once; the ten largest clones hold 1.7%. Sequencing input: PBMCs or T cells enriched from blood (not recorded which). The receptors were sampled from a woman aged 25 to 39 who had recovered from COVID-19.

The rearrangement uses TRBV9 and TRBJ1-4; 9 bases are a match to TRBD1. The germline gives CDR1 SGDLS, CDR2 YYNGEE. The CDR3 has 14 residues. V was pared by 2 bases and J by 7 bases, with 3 bases of the junction left unmatched. CDR3 in DNA: TGTGCCAGCAGCGTGGGGACAGGGAGTGAAAAACTGTTTTTT. Translating gives CASSVGTGSEKLFF.

The CDR3 nucleotides read TGTGCCAGCAGCACCCGGAGGACAGGCTTGGATGTCGAGCAGTACTTC. Its translation is CASSTRRTGLDVEQYF. The V gene is TRBV7-3, the J gene TRBJ2-7, with 7 positions matching TRBD1. The CDR3 spans 16 residues. CDR1 is SGHTA, CDR2 FQGTGA, per germline. Trimming at V came to 5 bases and at J to 6 bases, leaving 16 bases not matched to a gene. The entire variable domain, with the rest obtained from reference TRBV7-3 and TRBJ2-7, is as follows: GAGVSQTPSNKVTEKGKYVELRCDPISGHTALYWYRQSLGQGPEFLIYFQGTGAADDSGLPNDRFFAVRPEGSVSTLKIQRTERGDSAVYLCASSTRRTGLDVEQYFGPGTRLTVT.

This clone came up once. This chain uses TRBV24-1 with TRBJ2-7; TRBD1 matches at 7 bases. Losses at the gene ends were 5 bases for V and 3 bases for J; bases not matched to a gene: 0. This CDR3 has 12 amino acids. Germline assignment: CDR1 KGHDR and CDR2 SFDVKD. The CDR3 is CATSGDSYEQYF. Written as DNA, the CDR3 is TGTGCCACCAGTGGGGACAGCTACGAGCAGTACTTC.